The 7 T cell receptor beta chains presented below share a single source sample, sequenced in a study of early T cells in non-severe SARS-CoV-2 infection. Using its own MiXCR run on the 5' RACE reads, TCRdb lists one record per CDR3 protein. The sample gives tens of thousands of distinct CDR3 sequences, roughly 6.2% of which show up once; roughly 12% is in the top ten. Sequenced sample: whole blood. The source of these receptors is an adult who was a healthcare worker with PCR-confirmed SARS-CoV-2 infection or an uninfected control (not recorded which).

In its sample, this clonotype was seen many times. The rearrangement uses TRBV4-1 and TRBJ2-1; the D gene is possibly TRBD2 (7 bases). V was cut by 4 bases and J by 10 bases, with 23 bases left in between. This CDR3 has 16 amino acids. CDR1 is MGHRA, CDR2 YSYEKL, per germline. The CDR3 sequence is CASSPHGGGGTREQFF. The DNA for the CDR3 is TGCGCCAGCAGCCCACATGGGGGGGGCGGTACGCGGGAGCAGTTCTTC.

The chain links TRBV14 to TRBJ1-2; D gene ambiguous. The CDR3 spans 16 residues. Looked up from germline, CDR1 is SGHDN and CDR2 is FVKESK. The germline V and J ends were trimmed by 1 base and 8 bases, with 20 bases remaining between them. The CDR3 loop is CASSQVGGIVLAGYTF. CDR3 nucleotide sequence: TGTGCCAGCAGCCAAGTAGGAGGTATTGTTCTTGCCGGCTACACCTTC.

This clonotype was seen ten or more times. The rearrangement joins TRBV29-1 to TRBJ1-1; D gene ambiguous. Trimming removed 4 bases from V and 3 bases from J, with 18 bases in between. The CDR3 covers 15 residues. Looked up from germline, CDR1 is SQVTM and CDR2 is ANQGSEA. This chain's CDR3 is CSVALGLRSDTEAFF. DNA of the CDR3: TGCAGCGTTGCTCTGGGGTTACGGTCTGACACTGAAGCTTTCTTT.

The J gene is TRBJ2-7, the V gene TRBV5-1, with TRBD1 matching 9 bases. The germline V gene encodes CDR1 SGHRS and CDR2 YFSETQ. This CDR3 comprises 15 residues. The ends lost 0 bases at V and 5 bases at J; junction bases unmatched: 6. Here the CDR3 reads CASSLDGTGFNEQYF. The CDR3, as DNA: TGCGCCAGCAGCTTGGACGGGACAGGGTTCAACGAGCAGTACTTC.

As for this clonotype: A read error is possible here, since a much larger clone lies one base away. As DNA, the CDR3 is TGCGCCAGCAGCTTGCAGGGCACTGAAGCTTTCTTT. Protein product: CASSLQGTEAFF. This rearrangement joins TRBV5-1 to TRBJ1-1; D possibly corresponds to TRBD1 (5 bases). This CDR3 contains 12 residues. Germline CDR1 is SGHRS and CDR2 is YFSETQ. V was pared by 1 base and J by 4 bases, with 5 bases between.

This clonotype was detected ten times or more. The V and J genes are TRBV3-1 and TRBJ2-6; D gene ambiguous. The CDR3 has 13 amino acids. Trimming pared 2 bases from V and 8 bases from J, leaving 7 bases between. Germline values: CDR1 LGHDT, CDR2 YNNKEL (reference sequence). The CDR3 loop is CASSQNPSNVLTF. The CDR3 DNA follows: TGTGCCAGCAGCCAAAACCCCTCCAACGTCCTGACTTTC. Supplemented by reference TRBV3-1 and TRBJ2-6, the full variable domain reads DTAVSQTPKYLVTQMGNDKSIKCEQNLGHDTMYWYKQDSKKFLKIMFSYNNKELIINETVPNRFSPKSPDKAHLNLHINSLELGDSAVYFCASSQNPSNVLTFGAGSRLTVL.

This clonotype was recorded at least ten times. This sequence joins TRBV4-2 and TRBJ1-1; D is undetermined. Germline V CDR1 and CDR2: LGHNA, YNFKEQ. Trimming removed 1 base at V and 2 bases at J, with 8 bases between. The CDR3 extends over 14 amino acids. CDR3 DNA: TGTGCCAGCAGCCAAGGTGAGGTTAACACTGAAGCTTTCTTT. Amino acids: CASSQGEVNTEAFF.